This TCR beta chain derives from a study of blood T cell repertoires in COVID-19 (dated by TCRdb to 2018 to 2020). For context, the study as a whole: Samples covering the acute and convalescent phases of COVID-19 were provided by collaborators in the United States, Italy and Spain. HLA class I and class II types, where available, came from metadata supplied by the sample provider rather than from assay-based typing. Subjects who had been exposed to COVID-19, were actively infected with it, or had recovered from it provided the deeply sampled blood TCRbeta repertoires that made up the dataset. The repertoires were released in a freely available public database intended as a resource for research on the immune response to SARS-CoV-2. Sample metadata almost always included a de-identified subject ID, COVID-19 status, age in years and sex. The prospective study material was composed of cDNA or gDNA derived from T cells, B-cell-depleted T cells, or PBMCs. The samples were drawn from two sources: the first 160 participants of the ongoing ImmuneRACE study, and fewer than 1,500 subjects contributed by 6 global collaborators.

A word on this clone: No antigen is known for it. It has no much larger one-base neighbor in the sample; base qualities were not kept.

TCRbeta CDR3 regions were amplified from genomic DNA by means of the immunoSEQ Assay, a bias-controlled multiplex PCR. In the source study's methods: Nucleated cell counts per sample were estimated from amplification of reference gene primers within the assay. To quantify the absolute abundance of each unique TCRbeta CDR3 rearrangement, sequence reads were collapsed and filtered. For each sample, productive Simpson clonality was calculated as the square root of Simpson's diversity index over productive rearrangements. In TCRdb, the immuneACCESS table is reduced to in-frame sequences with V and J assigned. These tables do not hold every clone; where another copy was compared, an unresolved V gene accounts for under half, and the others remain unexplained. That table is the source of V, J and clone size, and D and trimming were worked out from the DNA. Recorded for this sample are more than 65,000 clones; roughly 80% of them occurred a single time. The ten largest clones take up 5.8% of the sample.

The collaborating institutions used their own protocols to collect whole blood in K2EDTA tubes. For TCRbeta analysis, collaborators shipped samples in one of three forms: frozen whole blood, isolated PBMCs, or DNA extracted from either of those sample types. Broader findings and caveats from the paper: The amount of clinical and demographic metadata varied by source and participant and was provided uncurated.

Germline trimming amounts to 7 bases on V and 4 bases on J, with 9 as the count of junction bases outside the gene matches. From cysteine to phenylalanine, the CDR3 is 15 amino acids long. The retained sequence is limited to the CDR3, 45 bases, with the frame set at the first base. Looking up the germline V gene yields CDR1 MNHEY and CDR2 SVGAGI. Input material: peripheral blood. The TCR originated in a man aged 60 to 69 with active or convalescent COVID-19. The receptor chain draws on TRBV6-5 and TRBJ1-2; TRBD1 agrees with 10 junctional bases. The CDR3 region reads CASNHRTGGTYGYTF. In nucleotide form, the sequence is TGTGCCAGCAACCACCGGACAGGGGGAACCTATGGCTACACCTTC.